A selection of T cell receptor beta chains follows, all from one sample in a study of blood T cell repertoires in COVID-19. The method was immunoSEQ multiplex PCR; TCRdb's version includes in-frame clones alone and lacks a portion of them. The table includes roughly 190,000 clones, approximately 90% detected once. Sequenced: peripheral blood. These receptors were taken from a man aged 50-59 years with acute or convalescent COVID-19. The CDR3 runs from the conserved cysteine through the conserved F or W. A D gene is named only where the DNA matches it firmly. Size is stated for part of the rows, as once, few or many counts, or as a class when the clone is expanded.

J gene: TRBJ1-1; clone size: -; D gene: -; V gene: TRBV18; CDR3 DNA: TGTGCCAGCTCACCACTAGAGGGAGGGGACACTGAAGCTTTCTTT; CDR3 protein: CASSPLEGGDTEAFF
J gene: TRBJ2-1; clone size: -; D gene: -; V gene: TRBV5-6; CDR3 DNA: TGTGCCAGCAGCCGAAAGGACGGGGACAAGCAGTTCTTC; CDR3 protein: CASSRKDGDKQFF
J gene: TRBJ2-7; clone size: -; D gene: -; V gene: TRBV7-9; CDR3 DNA: TGTGCCAGCAGCATCGGACAGCGGCTCGAGCAGTACTTC; CDR3 protein: CASSIGQRLEQYF
J gene: TRBJ1-2; clone size: -; D gene: -; V gene: TRBV10-3; CDR3 DNA: TGTGCCATCAGTGAGTCACGGGGAGGCTATGGCTACACCTTC; CDR3 protein: CAISESRGGYGYTF
J gene: TRBJ2-7; clone size: few; D gene: TRBD2; V gene: TRBV4-1; CDR3 DNA: TGCGCCAGCAGCCAAGGGGTTTCCACTAGCGGGAGGGCCCCACAGCAGTACTTC; CDR3 protein: CASSQGVSTSGRAPQQYF
J gene: TRBJ2-5; clone size: -; D gene: TRBD1; V gene: TRBV29-1; CDR3 DNA: TGCAGCGCAGACAGGGGGCAAGAGACCCAGTACTTC; CDR3 protein: CSADRGQETQYF
J gene: TRBJ2-5; clone size: -; D gene: TRBD1; V gene: TRBV9; CDR3 DNA: TGTGCCAGCAGTGTGGACGTCAGGGGGGAGACCCAGTACTTC; CDR3 protein: CASSVDVRGETQYF
J gene: TRBJ1-6; clone size: -; D gene: -; V gene: TRBV12-3/TRBV12-4; CDR3 DNA: TGTGCCAGCAGTGCAGTGAATTCACCCCTCCACTTT; CDR3 protein: CASSAVNSPLHF
J gene: TRBJ2-7; clone size: -; D gene: TRBD2; V gene: TRBV11-2; CDR3 DNA: TGTGCCAGCAGCTTAGTTGGGACTAGCGATTACGAGCAGTACTTC; CDR3 protein: CASSLVGTSDYEQYF
J gene: TRBJ1-4; clone size: -; D gene: -; V gene: TRBV28; CDR3 DNA: TGTGCCAGCAGTTTAGAATTACTTAGTGAAAAACTGTTTTTT; CDR3 protein: CASSLELLSEKLFF
J gene: TRBJ2-1; clone size: -; D gene: TRBD2; V gene: TRBV9; CDR3 DNA: TGTGCCAGCAGCCGGGCTAGCGGTTACAATGAGCAGTTCTTC; CDR3 protein: CASSRASGYNEQFF
J gene: TRBJ2-7; clone size: -; D gene: TRBD1; V gene: TRBV28; CDR3 DNA: TGTGCCAGCAGTTCCGGGACAGGTGGAAGCTCCTACGAGCAGTACTTC; CDR3 protein: CASSSGTGGSSYEQYF
J gene: TRBJ1-1; clone size: -; D gene: TRBD1; V gene: TRBV6-5; CDR3 DNA: TGTGCCAGCAGACCCCGGGGACAGTCGAACACTGAAGCTTTCTTT; CDR3 protein: CASRPRGQSNTEAFF
J gene: TRBJ2-5; clone size: once; D gene: -; V gene: TRBV15; CDR3 DNA: TGTGCCACCAGCAGAGTGGCTAGCTCGGAGACCCAGTACTTC; CDR3 protein: CATSRVASSETQYF
J gene: TRBJ2-3; clone size: -; D gene: TRBD1; V gene: TRBV9; CDR3 DNA: TGTGCCAGCAGCGTGACTGGACAGGGCGATGTAACAGATACGCAGTATTTT; CDR3 protein: CASSVTGQGDVTDTQYF
J gene: TRBJ1-6; clone size: -; D gene: TRBD1; V gene: TRBV5-8; CDR3 DNA: TGTGCCAGCAGCTTACCGGGACAGGGTGTCTCACCCCTCCACTTT; CDR3 protein: CASSLPGQGVSPLHF
J gene: TRBJ1-1; clone size: -; D gene: -; V gene: TRBV6-2/TRBV6-3; CDR3 DNA: TGTGCCAGCAGCAGAGACAGGTTGAACACTGAAGCTTTCTTT; CDR3 protein: CASSRDRLNTEAFF
J gene: TRBJ1-6; clone size: -; D gene: TRBD1; V gene: TRBV19; CDR3 DNA: TGTGCCAGTAGTGAACAGGGGGCCGTTAATTCACCCCTCCACTTT; CDR3 protein: CASSEQGAVNSPLHF
J gene: TRBJ2-1; clone size: -; D gene: TRBD1; V gene: TRBV5-1; CDR3 DNA: TGCGCCAGCAGCTTGGATGGACAGGGTTACAATGAGCAGTTCTTC; CDR3 protein: CASSLDGQGYNEQFF
J gene: TRBJ2-2; clone size: -; D gene: -; V gene: TRBV28; CDR3 DNA: TGTGCCAGCAGTCCCGGTGCCCCCGGGGAGCTGTTTTTT; CDR3 protein: CASSPGAPGELFF
J gene: TRBJ1-2; clone size: -; D gene: TRBD1; V gene: TRBV18; CDR3 DNA: TGTGCCAGCTCACCACAACGACAGGGAGGAGGCTACACCTTC; CDR3 protein: CASSPQRQGGGYTF
J gene: TRBJ2-1; clone size: -; D gene: -; V gene: TRBV20-1; CDR3 DNA: TGCAGTGCTACCACAGATGAGCAGTTCTTC; CDR3 protein: CSATTDEQFF
J gene: TRBJ1-4; clone size: -; D gene: -; V gene: TRBV28; CDR3 DNA: TGTGCCAGCAGTTTACGTGCGGACTGGGCAAAACTGTTTTTT; CDR3 protein: CASSLRADWAKLFF
J gene: TRBJ2-1; clone size: -; D gene: TRBD2; V gene: TRBV7-8; CDR3 DNA: TGTGCCAGCAGCCCGAGTAGCGGGAGAGCACATGAGCAGTTCTTC; CDR3 protein: CASSPSSGRAHEQFF
J gene: TRBJ1-1; clone size: -; D gene: TRBD1; V gene: TRBV28; CDR3 DNA: TGTGCCAGCAGTCTGACCGGGACAGGGGATTTTCGAGCTTTCTTT; CDR3 protein: CASSLTGTGDFRAFF
J gene: TRBJ2-1; clone size: -; D gene: -; V gene: TRBV6-6; CDR3 DNA: TGTGCCAGCAGGGACTTGGGAATCAATGAGCAGTTCTTC; CDR3 protein: CASRDLGINEQFF
J gene: TRBJ1-3; clone size: -; D gene: -; V gene: TRBV7-2; CDR3 DNA: TGTGCCAGCAGCTTATTGCAGGGGACACGACGCTCTGGAAACACCATATATTTT; CDR3 protein: CASSLLQGTRRSGNTIYF
J gene: TRBJ2-7; clone size: once; D gene: TRBD2; V gene: TRBV27; CDR3 DNA: TGTGCCAGCACCAAACTAGCGGGGATGTCCTACGAGCAGTACTTC; CDR3 protein: CASTKLAGMSYEQYF
J gene: TRBJ1-2; clone size: -; D gene: -; V gene: TRBV18; CDR3 DNA: TGTACCAGCTCACCTCGAGAGTATGGCTACACCTTC; CDR3 protein: CTSSPREYGYTF
J gene: TRBJ2-3; clone size: -; D gene: TRBD2; V gene: TRBV19; CDR3 DNA: TGTGCCAGTAGTAAGCGGGGGGTATCCACAGATACGCAGTATTTT; CDR3 protein: CASSKRGVSTDTQYF
J gene: TRBJ2-1; clone size: -; D gene: TRBD2; V gene: TRBV7-6; CDR3 DNA: TGTGCCAGCAGCCCCGGACTAGCGGGAATAATCTATGAGCAGTTCTTC; CDR3 protein: CASSPGLAGIIYEQFF
J gene: TRBJ1-5; clone size: -; D gene: TRBD1; V gene: TRBV28; CDR3 DNA: TGTGCCAGCAGTAGACAGGGGTTCGCCTTTGAGCCCCAGCATTTT; CDR3 protein: CASSRQGFAFEPQHF
J gene: TRBJ2-1; clone size: -; D gene: TRBD2; V gene: TRBV11-3; CDR3 DNA: TGTGCCAGCAGCTCTAGCGGGGGGGTATACAATGAGCAGTTCTTC; CDR3 protein: CASSSSGGVYNEQFF
J gene: TRBJ1-2; clone size: -; D gene: -; V gene: TRBV5-6; CDR3 DNA: TGTGCCAGCAGCTTGGGGACATACTATGGCTACACCTTC; CDR3 protein: CASSLGTYYGYTF
J gene: TRBJ2-7; clone size: once; D gene: TRBD1; V gene: TRBV28; CDR3 DNA: TGTGCCAGCAGTCCAGGGACAGGGGGACCCTACGAGCAGTACTTC; CDR3 protein: CASSPGTGGPYEQYF
J gene: TRBJ1-2; clone size: -; D gene: TRBD1; V gene: TRBV5-4; CDR3 DNA: TGTGCCAGCAGCACGACAGGGAGATATGGCTACACCTTC; CDR3 protein: CASSTTGRYGYTF
J gene: TRBJ2-2; clone size: -; D gene: -; V gene: TRBV6-5; CDR3 DNA: TGTGCCAGCAGTTACTCGAGGGGGGGTGACACCGGGGAGCTGTTTTTT; CDR3 protein: CASSYSRGGDTGELFF
J gene: TRBJ2-2; clone size: few; D gene: TRBD1; V gene: TRBV18; CDR3 DNA: TGTGCCAGCTCACCCTCCGGACAGGGGGGCACCGGGGAGCTGTTTTTT; CDR3 protein: CASSPSGQGGTGELFF
J gene: TRBJ2-5; clone size: -; D gene: -; V gene: TRBV6-5; CDR3 DNA: TGTGCCAGCAGTTCCTCTTGGACAGCTCAAGAGACCCAGTACTTC; CDR3 protein: CASSSSWTAQETQYF
J gene: TRBJ2-1; clone size: few; D gene: TRBD2; V gene: TRBV11-1; CDR3 DNA: TGTGCCAGCAGCTCCGCCGGGACTAGCTACAATGAGCAGTTCTTC; CDR3 protein: CASSSAGTSYNEQFF
J gene: TRBJ1-1; clone size: few; D gene: -; V gene: TRBV29-1; CDR3 DNA: TGCAGCGCCCGAACAGGGCCTCGCACTGAAGCTTTCTTT; CDR3 protein: CSARTGPRTEAFF
J gene: TRBJ1-5; clone size: -; D gene: TRBD1; V gene: TRBV19; CDR3 DNA: TGTGCCAGTAGCCGACAGGGGCAACAGCCCCAGCATTTT; CDR3 protein: CASSRQGQQPQHF
J gene: TRBJ2-1; clone size: -; D gene: TRBD2; V gene: TRBV28; CDR3 DNA: TGTGCCAGCCGACTAGCTCGCAATGAGCAGTTCTTC; CDR3 protein: CASRLARNEQFF
J gene: TRBJ1-6; clone size: few; D gene: -; V gene: TRBV27; CDR3 DNA: TGTGCCAGCAGTCCGAGGGAGAGCAATTCACCCCTCCACTTT; CDR3 protein: CASSPRESNSPLHF
J gene: TRBJ1-5; clone size: -; D gene: -; V gene: TRBV4-3; CDR3 DNA: TGCGCCAGCAGCCAAGATTTAGTCCAGCCCCAGCATTTT; CDR3 protein: CASSQDLVQPQHF
J gene: TRBJ2-2; clone size: -; D gene: -; V gene: TRBV11-2; CDR3 DNA: TGTGCCAGCAGCCGGACTACCCGGCCCGGGGAGCTGTTTTTT; CDR3 protein: CASSRTTRPGELFF